The 10 T cell receptor beta chains below all came from one sample that was sequenced in a study of T-cell memory formation after mild COVID-19. TCRdb redid the calling of the 5' RACE reads with MiXCR, one entry per CDR3 protein. The table lists around 310,000 distinct CDR3 sequences, 15% to 20% of them singletons. Material: PBMCs or a T cell subset sorted from them (not recorded which). The receptor set was obtained from a man between 18 and 35 years old who had mild COVID-19 (a few samples of this study predate the infection). Cell type and time point are not known.

This clonotype was counted between two and nine times. The chain carries TRBV5-5 and TRBJ1-5; D uncertain. Trimming took 6 bases from V and 7 from J, leaving 5 bases between them. The CDR3 totals 10 residues. The V gene's germline CDR1 is SGHKS and CDR2 YYEKEE (reference sequence). The CDR3 sequence: CASTDQPQHF. Here the CDR3 DNA reads TGTGCCAGCACCGACCAGCCCCAGCATTTT.

The chain links TRBV12-3 or TRBV12-4 to TRBJ2-5; no definite D call. This CDR3 comprises 13 residues. V lost 2 bases and J 7 bases, leaving 11 bases between the germline ends. The CDR3 nucleotides are TGTGCCAGCAGTTTAAACGGGTGGGGGACCCAGTACTTC. Protein sequence: CASSLNGWGTQYF.

The chain couples TRBV5-1 to TRBJ2-1, with 9 nucleotides matching TRBD1. This CDR3 region has 16 residues. The germline gives CDR1 SGHRS, CDR2 YFSETQ. The trim removed 4 bases at V and 5 bases at J, leaving 10 bases unmatched. CDR3 nucleotides: TGCGCCAGCAGCCCCCCCCGGACAGGGGAAGACAATGAGCAGTTCTTC. Amino acids: CASSPPRTGEDNEQFF. Looking up the rest from reference TRBV5-1 and TRBJ2-1 gives the full variable domain: KAGVTQTPRYLIKTRGQQVTLSCSPISGHRSVSWYQQTPGQGLQFLFEYFSETQRNKGNFPGRFSGRQFSNSRSEMNVSTLELGDSALYLCASSPPRTGEDNEQFFGPGTRLTVL.

The rearrangement joins TRBV12-3 or TRBV12-4 to TRBJ2-7; D gene ambiguous. V shed 3 bases and J shed 6 bases, with 12 bases lying between them. This CDR3 comprises 13 residues. CDR3 sequence (DNA): TGTGCCAGCAGTTTGGGCCCCATCCGCGAGCAGTACGTC. This codes for CASSLGPIREQYV.

This clonotype was recorded a few times. The genes are TRBV27 and TRBJ2-1; D might be TRBD1 (6 bases). Per germline, CDR1 MNHEY and CDR2 SMNVEV (reference sequence). The CDR3 consists of 14 residues. V was pared by 0 bases and J by 7 bases, with 10 bases between. CDR3 residues: CASSLSRTANEQFF. DNA of the CDR3: TGTGCCAGCAGTTTATCCAGGACAGCGAATGAGCAGTTCTTC.

This clonotype showed up many times. The CDR3 spells CSVQAGANNEQFF. The CDR3 DNA sequence: TGCAGCGTTCAAGCGGGGGCGAACAATGAGCAGTTCTTC. This chain links TRBV29-1 with TRBJ2-1; 8 bases line up with TRBD2. Germline V gene lookup returns CDR1 SQVTM and CDR2 ANQGSEA. Trimming took 5 bases from V and 5 from J; bases not matched to a gene: 5. The CDR3 is 13 residues long.

The chain employs TRBV12-3 or TRBV12-4 and TRBJ2-5, with D possibly TRBD1 on 6 matching bases. V shed 6 bases and J shed 4 bases, with 12 bases lying between them. This CDR3 region has 13 residues. The CDR3 DNA follows: TGTGCCAGCAGACAGGGAAGGTCAGAGACCCAGTACTTC. Its protein is CASRQGRSETQYF.

V is TRBV7-2 and J is TRBJ1-5, with a tentative D call TRBD1 (5 bases). This CDR3 comprises 15 residues. The ends were cut back, 1 base at V and 7 bases at J, with 14 bases in the middle. CDR1 SGHTA and CDR2 FQGNSA come from the germline V gene. The CDR3 sequence is CASSLVQGEGQPQHF. The DNA for the CDR3 is TGTGCCAGCAGCTTAGTGCAGGGTGAGGGGCAGCCCCAGCATTTT.

This clonotype was picked up a small number of times. The chain uses TRBV7-2 and TRBJ2-1; TRBD2 is a possible D gene (5 bases). The CDR3 length is 13 residues. The V end lost 4 bases, the J end lost 12 bases, and 16 bases lay between the germline ends. The germline V gene encodes CDR1 SGHTA and CDR2 FQGNSA. The CDR3 nucleotides are TGTGCCAGCAGCTCGCCGTCAGGTGAGGGGCAGTTCTTC. This encodes CASSSPSGEGQFF.

A few counts support this clonotype. The genes are TRBV7-3 and TRBJ2-1; 9 positions match TRBD2. Germline CDR1 reads SGHTA; CDR2 reads FQGTGA. Trimming took 5 bases from V and 7 from J; bases not matched to a gene: 9. CDR3 size: 15 residues. CDR3 sequence (DNA): TGTGCCAGCAGCACCCTAGCGGGGATGGGGAATGAGCAGTTCTTC. Translating gives CASSTLAGMGNEQFF.